The T cell receptor beta chain under discussion was sequenced for a study of cytomegalovirus exposure and HLA in healthy donors. Study information: Earlier, 200 million or so T cells were analyzed, and 90 million to 120 million unique TCR beta sequences were found among them.

The primer mix had 60 Vbeta and 13 Jbeta primers. Measured with immunoSEQ multiplex PCR; TCRdb has only the in-frame clones, and not every one. Altogether about 260,000 clones are present, 84% being singletons, with the ten largest covering 2%. Study-wide points: Follow-up analysis later connected one missense variant in DCLRE1C with trimming of TCR beta V- and J-genes. An observed cluster of highly shared sequence variants was recorded as a likely sequencing artifact.

On this clone: What it recognizes is unknown.

Germline values: CDR1 SGHTA, CDR2 FQGNSA. V gave up 5 bases and J gave up 2 bases; unmatched junction bases: 2. This CDR3 spans 13 amino acids. Sequenced material: PBMCs. This clonotype originated in a woman aged 40 to 50 in good health and CMV-seropositive. The genes are TRBV7-2 and TRBJ1-2; TRBD1 agrees at 7 bases. The DNA for the CDR3 is TGTGCCAGCAGCGAACAGGGGAACTATGGCTACACCTTC. This gives the protein CASSEQGNYGYTF.